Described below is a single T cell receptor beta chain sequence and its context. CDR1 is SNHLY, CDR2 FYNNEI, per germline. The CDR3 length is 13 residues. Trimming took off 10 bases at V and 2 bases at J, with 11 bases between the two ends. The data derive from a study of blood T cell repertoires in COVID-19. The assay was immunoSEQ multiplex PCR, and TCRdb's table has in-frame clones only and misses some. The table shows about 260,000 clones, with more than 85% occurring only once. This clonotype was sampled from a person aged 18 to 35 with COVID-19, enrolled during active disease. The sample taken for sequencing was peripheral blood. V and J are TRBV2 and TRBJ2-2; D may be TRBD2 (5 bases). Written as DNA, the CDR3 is TGTGCCACCGGACTGTCAAACACCGGGGAGCTGTTTTTT. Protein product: CATGLSNTGELFF. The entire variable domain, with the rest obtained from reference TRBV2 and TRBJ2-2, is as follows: EPEVTQTPSHQVTQMGQEVILRCVPISNHLYFYWYRQILGQKVEFLVSFYNNEISEKSEIFDDQFSVERPDGSNFTLKIRSTKLEDSAMYFCATGLSNTGELFFGEGSRLTVL.